Listed below are T cell receptor beta chains from one sample, sequenced in a study of OX40 agonist ivuxolimab in advanced cancers. Method: immunoSEQ multiplex PCR; TCRdb's copy keeps in-frame clones and lacks some. The sample has roughly 40,000 clones, under 95% seen once. The sample in question was CD4+ or CD8+ T cells sorted from blood, obtained in a trial of the OX40 agonist ivuxolimab. These TCRs come from an adult with an advanced solid tumor such as melanoma, head and neck, liver or kidney cancer. CDR3s include the opening cysteine and the closing phenylalanine or tryptophan. Each record gives: J gene, D gene, clone size, V gene, CDR3 DNA, CDR3 protein. A D gene is named only where the DNA matches it firmly. Rows may omit the clone size; those that give it use once, few, many or a size class.

TRBJ2-5,TRBD2,.,TRBV6-5,TGTGCCAGCAGCTACTCCTTAGCGGGAGCGGCAGAGACCCAGTACTTC,CASSYSLAGAAETQYF
TRBJ2-7,TRBD2,.,TRBV11-2,TGTGCCAGCAGCGTCCGACTAGCGGGCTCTCCCCTTGGTGACGAGCAGTACTTC,CASSVRLAGSPLGDEQYF
TRBJ2-1,.,once,TRBV5-6,TGTGCCAGCAGCACAGACACCGGGGGACCCTACAATGAGCAGTTCTTC,CASSTDTGGPYNEQFF
TRBJ2-3,.,.,TRBV6-5,TGTGCCAGCAGTTACAAGGCCCAGACAGATACGCAGTATTTT,CASSYKAQTDTQYF
TRBJ2-7,.,.,TRBV27,TGTGCCAGCAGTTTTGACAGAGCCTCCTACGAGCAGTACTTC,CASSFDRASYEQYF
TRBJ2-7,.,.,TRBV7-9,TGTGCCAGCAGCTTAGGGGACTTAGCTCCCTACGAGCAGTACTTC,CASSLGDLAPYEQYF
TRBJ2-3,TRBD2,.,TRBV7-6,TGTGCCAGCAGCTTAGGACTAGCGGGAGCAGATACGCAGTATTTT,CASSLGLAGADTQYF
TRBJ1-2,.,.,TRBV6-6,TGTGCCAGCAGTGACAGTTATTATGGCTACACCTTC,CASSDSYYGYTF
TRBJ2-1,TRBD2,.,TRBV7-6,TGTGCCAGCAGCCCCCAGGCTAGCGGGAGTTCGGATGAGCAGTTCTTC,CASSPQASGSSDEQFF
TRBJ1-1,.,few,TRBV19,TGTGCCAGTAGTTGGGTAAACACTGAAGCTTTCTTT,CASSWVNTEAFF
TRBJ2-7,TRBD2,.,TRBV19,TGTGCCAGTAGTATCGGGCGGGGGAGCTACGAGCAGTACTTC,CASSIGRGSYEQYF
TRBJ2-7,TRBD2,.,TRBV7-8,TGTGCCAGCAGCCATAGCGGGAGCGAGCAGTACTTC,CASSHSGSEQYF
TRBJ2-1,.,once,TRBV21-1,TGTGCCAGCCGAGACAGGGGTAAGCAGTTCTTC,CASRDRGKQFF
TRBJ2-5,TRBD2,.,TRBV11-2,TGTGCCAGCAGCCCAAGACCCGGGACTAGCGGAGGCGGGGAGACCCAGTACTTC,CASSPRPGTSGGGETQYF
TRBJ2-3,.,few,TRBV7-3,TGTGCCAGCAGCTTAACAGGGTTTTTTATGGATACGCAGTATTTT,CASSLTGFFMDTQYF
TRBJ2-5,.,.,TRBV5-4,TGTGCCAGCTTCTTCGGGGAGACCCAGTACTTC,CASFFGETQYF
TRBJ2-7,.,.,TRBV29-1,TGCAGCGTTACCCAGGGGACTAAATACTACGAGCAGTACTTC,CSVTQGTKYYEQYF
TRBJ2-7,.,.,TRBV28,TGTGCCAGCACCCCCACGGGGCAGGTAGTCTTAGCCTACGAGCAGTACTTC,CASTPTGQVVLAYEQYF
TRBJ1-1,.,few,TRBV29-1,TGCAGCGTACCGGTGAACACTGAAGCTTTCTTT,CSVPVNTEAFF
TRBJ1-4,.,.,TRBV18,TGTGCCAGCCAGGGTATTGATGAAAAACTGTTTTTT,CASQGIDEKLFF